Each of the 18 T cell receptor beta chains below was sequenced from the same sample in a study of blood T cell repertoires in COVID-19. Data came from immunoSEQ multiplex PCR; TCRdb stores just in-frame clones and leaves some out. In the table there are 250,000 or so clones, approximately 83% of which are singletons. Sequenced material: PBMCs or T cells enriched from blood (not recorded which). These TCRs come from a woman aged 50 to 60 who had recovered from COVID-19.

This clone was recorded at least ten times. V usage is TRBV27 and J usage is TRBJ1-5; TRBD1 is a possible D gene (5 bases). V was cut by 5 bases and J by 7 bases, with 12 bases left in between. The germline V gene encodes CDR1 MNHEY and CDR2 SMNVEV (reference sequence). The CDR3 length is 13 residues. As DNA, the CDR3 is TGTGCCAGCAGTCCCATGTGGGGCCAGCCCCAGCATTTT. It codes for CASSPMWGQPQHF.

The chain recombines TRBV28 with TRBJ2-7; tentative D call: TRBD1 (5 bases). CDR3 size: 13 residues. Germline V gene sequence: CDR1 MDHEN, CDR2 SYDVKM. Trimming pared 5 bases from V and 7 bases from J, leaving 15 bases between. CDR3: CASSTISTGEQYF. CDR3 DNA: TGTGCCAGCAGTACTATCTCAACAGGAGAGCAGTACTTC.

DNA for the CDR3: TGTGCCAGCAGCTTAGCGTCAACCCTGAACACTGAAGCTTTCTTT. Amino acids: CASSLASTLNTEAFF. This chain links TRBV5-4 with TRBJ1-1; D remains unclear. From germline, CDR1 is SGHNT and CDR2 YYREEE (reference sequence). The CDR3 extends over 15 amino acids. Trimming removed 2 bases from V and 0 bases from J, with 11 bases in between.

This clone came up a few times. This chain joins TRBV27 and TRBJ1-2; D unresolved. Trimming stripped 2 bases from V and 2 bases from J, with 18 bases between. Germline V gives CDR1 MNHEY, CDR2 SMNVEV (reference sequence). CDR3 size: 17 residues. In DNA form, the CDR3 reads TGTGCCAGCAGTTTACTGCGGCCCGGCGGAGTAAACTATGGCTACACCTTC. Residues: CASSLLRPGGVNYGYTF.

This clone is a singleton in its sample. The CDR3 protein is CASTLLAGVDNEQFF. CDR3 bases: TGTGCCAGCACCTTGCTAGCGGGAGTTGACAATGAGCAGTTCTTC. The V gene is TRBV6-5, the J gene TRBJ2-1; 10 bases agree with TRBD2. CDR1 MNHEY and CDR2 SVGAGI come from the germline V gene. CDR3 size: 15 residues. With V trimmed by 7 bases and J by 5 bases, 8 bases remained unmatched.

This sequence joins TRBV19 and TRBJ1-2; D not certain. CDR1 is LNHDA and CDR2 is SQIVND in the germline V gene (reference sequence). The CDR3 has 17 amino acids. V lost 2 bases and J lost 1, with 17 bases in between. CDR3 region: CASSILGGRTVNYGYTF. As DNA, the CDR3 is TGTGCCAGTAGTATACTAGGAGGGCGGACCGTTAACTATGGCTACACCTTC.

The chain recombines TRBV2 with TRBJ1-6; D call uncertain. V was shortened by 6 bases and J by 4 bases, with 13 bases between the two germline ends. Germline V gene data show CDR1 as SNHLY and CDR2 as FYNNEI. This CDR3 is built from 15 residues. This chain's CDR3 is CASSFDMSYNSPLHF. In DNA, the CDR3 is TGTGCCAGCAGCTTCGACATGAGTTATAATTCACCCCTCCACTTT.

This clone was seen more than once but under ten times. V usage is TRBV2 and J usage is TRBJ2-7; the match to TRBD1 covers 7 bases. CDR3 length: 14 amino acids. The V and J ends lost 6 bases and 0 bases, in that order; junction bases with no gene match: 5. Germline values: CDR1 SNHLY, CDR2 FYNNEI. The CDR3 spells CASSRQGTSYEQYF. The CDR3 DNA is TGTGCCAGCAGCCGACAGGGTACCTCCTACGAGCAGTACTTC.

Notes on this clone: Other DNA variants within this sample encode the same CDR3. The chain combines TRBV27 with TRBJ1-1; tentatively, D is TRBD1 (5 bases). V was trimmed by 1 base and J by 0 bases, leaving 9 bases between them. In germline, CDR1 is MNHEY, CDR2 SMNVEV (reference sequence). The CDR3 sequence is 15 residues long. The CDR3 loop reads CASSLWGGLNTEAFF. CDR3 sequence (DNA): TGTGCCAGCAGTTTATGGGGGGGTTTGAACACTGAAGCTTTCTTT.

DNA for the CDR3: TGTGCCAGCAGTTACCATGTAGAGGGTGAAAAACTGTTTTTT. This translates into CASSYHVEGEKLFF. This chain uses TRBV3-1 (or the pseudogene TRBV3-2) with TRBJ1-4; D call uncertain. The germline V and J ends were trimmed by 6 bases and 7 bases, with 15 bases remaining between them. Germline values: CDR1 LGHDT, CDR2 YNNKEL (reference sequence). The length of the CDR3 is 14 residues.

This clone was recorded only once. V gene TRBV12-5 combines with J gene TRBJ1-2, with 11 nucleotides matching TRBD1. The CDR3 consists of 15 residues. Germline CDR1 LGHNT, CDR2 FRNRAP. Germline trimming cut 3 bases from V and 5 bases from J; bases unmatched to any gene: 5. The CDR3 nucleotides are TGTGCTAGTGGTTTCTTCGGACAGGGGGCATATGGCTACACCTTC. This sequence encodes CASGFFGQGAYGYTF.

The CDR3 is CASKDRDYTEAFF. In DNA, the CDR3 is TGTGCCAGCAAAGACAGGGATTACACTGAAGCTTTCTTT. The gene calls are TRBV28 and TRBJ1-1; 7 bases align to TRBD1. V trimming: 7 bases; J trimming: 3 bases; junction bases outside the gene matches: 5. There are 13 residues in the CDR3. Germline V gene data show CDR1 as MDHEN and CDR2 as SYDVKM.

The chain carries TRBV9 and TRBJ2-1; D may be TRBD2 (6 bases). CDR1 and CDR2 from the germline V gene are SGDLS and YYNGEE. The CDR3 covers 15 residues. V was clipped by 0 bases and J by 6 bases, with 13 bases between them. The CDR3 region is CASSVVPGERNEQFF. The CDR3, as DNA: TGTGCCAGCAGCGTAGTACCGGGAGAGCGCAATGAGCAGTTCTTC.

V is TRBV28 and J is TRBJ1-2; D gene uncertain. V dropped 5 bases and J dropped 2 bases, with 6 bases sitting between them. This CDR3 region has 12 residues. Per germline, CDR1 MDHEN and CDR2 SYDVKM. CDR3 DNA sequence: TGTGCCAGCAGTCCCCTGAACTATGGCTACACCTTC. Amino acids: CASSPLNYGYTF.

The V call is TRBV7-9, the J call TRBJ2-1, with TRBD2 matching 13 bases. CDR1 and CDR2 (germline): SEHNR, FQNEAQ (reference sequence). This CDR3 is built from 18 residues. The ends lost 10 bases at V and 0 bases at J; junction bases unmatched: 12. CDR3 coding DNA: TGTGCCACCGCAACTAGCGGGAGGGCCCTGAGCTCCTACAATGAGCAGTTCTTC. This translates into CATATSGRALSSYNEQFF.

The rearrangement joins TRBV29-1 to TRBJ1-1, with 8 bases identical to TRBD1. CDR1 is SQVTM, CDR2 ANQGSEA, per germline. CDR3 length: 15 amino acids. Trimming at V came to 4 bases and at J to 1 base, leaving 8 bases not matched to a gene. The CDR3 DNA sequence: TGCAGCGTTGCCTATACGGACAGGGCGAACACTGAAGCTTTCTTT. Its translation is CSVAYTDRANTEAFF.

The rearrangement joins TRBV11-2 to TRBJ1-1; D not certain. Germline CDR1 is SGHAT and CDR2 is FQNNGV. The CDR3 runs to 13 residues. The V end lost 6 bases, the J end lost 4 bases, and 12 bases lay between the germline ends. CDR3: CASSSGVRTEAFF. CDR3 bases: TGTGCCAGCAGTTCGGGAGTACGCACTGAAGCTTTCTTT.

The V gene is TRBV7-9, the J gene TRBJ2-3; TRBD1 aligns across 8 bases. Germline CDR1 reads SEHNR; CDR2 reads FQNEAQ (reference sequence). V was clipped by 2 bases and J by 1 base; unmatched bases: 11. The CDR3 covers 18 residues. CDR3 amino acids: CASSLRSGQGAGTDTQYF. Written as DNA, the CDR3 is TGTGCCAGCAGCTTACGTTCCGGGCAGGGGGCCGGCACAGATACGCAGTATTTT.